This T cell receptor (beta chain) was retrieved from a study of T cell responses to AZD1222 COVID-19 vaccine. By share of the sample, this clone is medium-sized. Its antigen is not identified. Timing groups of about 4 and about 12 weeks for second doses were pooled. Findings and caveats of the study: Repertoires in all cases were sampled only once the peak T cell response had passed. Donors were largely white British and mainly female; clonal diversity was possibly underestimated.

Using immunoSEQ multiplex PCR, the repertoire was profiled, and TCRdb retains in-frame clones only, with some absent. The repertoire includes 80,000 to 100,000 clones, approximately 85% of them detected once, and around 3.6% sits in the top ten. Germline values: CDR1 SNHLY, CDR2 FYNNEI. V was trimmed by 4 bases and J by 8 bases, leaving 12 bases between them. The CDR3 totals 14 residues. The chain links TRBV2 to TRBJ1-6; the D is unclear. Specimen: peripheral blood, collected 28 days after the second AZD1222 dose. This clonotype originated in an adult who received the AZD1222 COVID-19 vaccine. CDR3 nucleotide sequence: TGTGCCAGCAGTGCCCTAGAGGGAGATTCACCCCTCCACTTT. Amino acid sequence: CASSALEGDSPLHF. The variable domain in full, with the rest retrieved from reference TRBV2 and TRBJ1-6, is EPEVTQTPSHQVTQMGQEVILRCVPISNHLYFYWYRQILGQKVEFLVSFYNNEISEKSEIFDDQFSVERPDGSNFTLKIRSTKLEDSAMYFCASSALEGDSPLHFGNGTRLTVT.